What follows describes a single T cell receptor (beta chain). The entry originates in a study of technical replicates of blood from several donors. The protocol was immunoSEQ multiplex PCR, while the TCRdb copy is restricted to in-frame clones and leaves out a portion. The sample lists 60,000 to 65,000 clones, around 92% occurring once. The germline CDR1 and CDR2 sequences are LGHNA and YSLEER. The CDR3 contains 15 residues. V shed 3 bases and J 3 bases; nucleotides not matched to a gene: 4. V gene TRBV4-3 combines with J gene TRBJ2-7; 11 nucleotides align to TRBD2. Material: PBMCs. The source of this sequence is a human donor in good health. Some clones in this sample may be carry-over from other donors' samples. CDR3 amino acids: CASSQGLADLYEQYF. The CDR3 coding sequence is TGCGCCAGCAGCCAGGGACTAGCGGACCTCTACGAGCAGTACTTC.